This T cell receptor (beta chain) was sequenced during a study of blood T cell repertoires in COVID-19. The trim removed 6 bases at V and 5 bases at J, leaving 9 bases unmatched. This CDR3 region has 15 residues. Germline CDR1 SGHRS, CDR2 YFSETQ. Repertoires were generated with immunoSEQ multiplex PCR, while TCRdb's copy carries only in-frame clones and drops some. Of a few hundred thousand clones in the sample, over 80% were seen once. V and J are TRBV5-1 and TRBJ2-1; 9 bases match TRBD1. This TCR came from a woman in her forties who had recovered from COVID-19. Sequencing was performed on peripheral blood. CDR3 DNA: TGCGCCAGCACTCCCAAGGACAGGGGAAACAATGAGCAGTTCTTC. This codes for CASTPKDRGNNEQFF.